The clone carrying this T cell receptor beta chain was detected ten times or more. The target antigen is unknown. Using unique molecular identifiers, the investigators prepared the TCRbeta library. One entry per CDR3 protein, called by TCRdb with MiXCR from the PCR reads. The profile covers hundreds of thousands of distinct CDR3 sequences, with roughly 7.8% appearing a single time and approximately 9% taken by the ten largest. The data originate from a study of T-cell reconstitution after alpha-beta-depleted transplantation in children. Overall study findings and caveats: Once a year had passed after transplant, T-cell counts and diversity came mostly from newly produced T cells. Reports say that about two months after transplant, the alpha-beta T cells came out of several hundred graft clones that had expanded. For some patients, TCRbeta diversity was high at day 60 because of recipient T cells and thymic progenitors that survived.

The CDR3 is 15 residues long. From germline, CDR1 is MDHEN and CDR2 SYDVKM. J lost 3 bases, V lost 6 bases, and 9 bases had no gene match. The J gene is TRBJ1-1, the V gene TRBV28; 8 bases line up with TRBD1. This specimen consisted of peripheral blood, obtained 360 days after TCRalphabeta/CD19-depleted stem cell transplant. The receptor's source is a female patient aged 2-15 years who had a stem cell transplant for Fanconi anemia, so the T cells may come from the graft donor. This CDR3 is CASSVQGAWYTEAFF. In DNA form, the CDR3 reads TGTGCCAGCAGCGTTCAGGGGGCTTGGTACACTGAAGCTTTCTTT.